One sample yielded the 27 T cell receptor beta chains listed below, sequenced in a study of blood T cell repertoires in COVID-19. Profiled with immunoSEQ multiplex PCR; TCRdb holds only in-frame clones, not every one. In the table there are under 80,000 clones, around 80% of which are singletons. Material for sequencing was peripheral blood. The receptors come from a human donor in a cohort sampled during active COVID-19.

The gene calls are TRBV2 and TRBJ2-3; TRBD1 is a possible D gene (6 bases). The V gene lost 5 bases and the J gene lost 0 bases, with 9 bases spanning the gap. In germline, CDR1 is SNHLY, CDR2 FYNNEI. The CDR3 runs 14 residues. CDR3 residues: CASSLQGSTDTQYF. CDR3 nucleotide sequence: TGTGCCAGCAGTCTACAGGGCAGCACAGATACGCAGTATTTT.

V and J are TRBV6-5 and TRBJ2-5; 8 bases are shared with TRBD2. Germline V lookup: CDR1 MNHEY, CDR2 SVGAGI. There are 15 residues in the CDR3. Trimming took 7 bases from V and 5 from J; bases not matched to a gene: 12. In nucleotides, the CDR3 is TGTGCCAGCAACCCCCGGCGGGGGGACGGGGAGACCCAGTACTTC. It is translated as CASNPRRGDGETQYF.

The chain has TRBV4-1 and TRBJ2-2; 12 bases agree with TRBD2. The trim removed 6 bases at V and 5 bases at J, leaving 13 bases unmatched. The CDR3 runs 18 residues. Germline loops: CDR1 MGHRA, CDR2 YSYEKL. The DNA of the CDR3 is TGCGCCAGCAGTTACTTCCCCTCTAGCGGGGGGGGGACCGGGGAGCTGTTTTTT. Its protein is CASSYFPSSGGGTGELFF.

The J gene is TRBJ2-1, the V gene TRBV11-2; D possibly corresponds to TRBD1 (5 bases). The CDR3 loop spans 14 amino acids. Germline assignment: CDR1 SGHAT and CDR2 FQNNGV. The ends were cut back, 5 bases at V and 2 bases at J, with 10 bases in the middle. The CDR3 DNA sequence: TGTGCCAGCAGCACCCGACAGCCCTACAATGAGCAGTTCTTC. Translation gives CASSTRQPYNEQFF.

The chain links TRBV7-2 to TRBJ1-4; the match to TRBD1 covers 8 bases. The CDR3 contains 17 residues. Unmatched junction bases numbered 8, after V lost 1 base and J lost 4 bases. Germline CDR1 is SGHTA and CDR2 is FQGNSA. The CDR3 bases are TGTGCCAGCAGCTTAGGGACTCGGGGACAGGTTAATGAAAAACTGTTTTTT. Translated: CASSLGTRGQVNEKLFF.

This clone has only one observation. The chain joins TRBV4-1 to TRBJ1-1; 9 bases line up with TRBD1. This CDR3 region has 15 residues. The V and J ends lost 4 bases and 6 bases, in that order; junction bases with no gene match: 9. The germline V gene encodes CDR1 MGHRA and CDR2 YSYEKL. The CDR3 sequence is CASSPRPGQGPEAFF. In DNA, the CDR3 is TGCGCCAGCAGCCCGCGCCCGGGACAGGGCCCTGAAGCTTTCTTT.

V and J are TRBV19 and TRBJ1-1; 9 bases align to TRBD1. V was clipped by 5 bases and J by 4 bases; unmatched bases: 5. The V gene's germline CDR1 is LNHDA and CDR2 SQIVND (reference sequence). The CDR3 covers 14 residues. The CDR3 DNA reads as TGTGCCAGTAGTGTGACAGGGGGTCGCACTGAAGCTTTCTTT. The encoded protein is CASSVTGGRTEAFF.

This rearrangement joins TRBV11-2 to TRBJ2-5; D is perhaps TRBD1 (7 bases). Trimming pared 1 base from V and 5 bases from J, leaving 23 bases between. Germline CDR1 and CDR2: SGHAT and FQNNGV. The CDR3 totals 18 residues. CDR3 loop: CASSLGRQGGSRKETQYF. As DNA, the CDR3 is TGTGCCAGCAGCTTAGGGAGGCAGGGGGGAAGTCGGAAGGAGACCCAGTACTTC.

This clone was found a few times. V gene TRBV7-8 combines with J gene TRBJ1-5, with D maybe TRBD1 (6 bases). Trimming took 1 base from V and 5 from J, leaving 18 bases between them. This CDR3 is built from 17 residues. CDR1 is SGHVS, CDR2 FQNEAQ, per germline. CDR3 loop: CASSLVDSGTSYQPQHF. The CDR3 nucleotides are TGTGCCAGCAGCTTAGTCGATAGCGGGACAAGCTATCAGCCCCAGCATTTT.

The chain employs TRBV30 and TRBJ2-7; perhaps TRBD1 as D (5 bases). The CDR3 has 13 residues. Looked up from germline, CDR1 is GTSNPN and CDR2 is SVGIG (reference sequence). V gave up 2 bases and J gave up 4 bases, with 12 bases separating them. The CDR3 region is CAWSRGPGYEQYF. CDR3 nucleotides: TGTGCCTGGAGTCGAGGCCCAGGGTACGAGCAGTACTTC.

The V gene is TRBV7-2, the J gene TRBJ2-7; no clear D gene. The CDR3 is made up of 11 amino acids. The V end was cut by 4 bases, the J end by 3 bases, with 4 bases between. In germline, CDR1 is SGHTA, CDR2 FQGNSA. CDR3 sequence: CASSSIYEQYF. The DNA for the CDR3 is TGTGCCAGCAGCTCCATCTACGAGCAGTACTTC.

The V call is TRBV6-6, the J call TRBJ2-7; 9 positions agree with TRBD1. The CDR3 is 15 residues long. V lost 6 bases to trimming and J lost 3 bases; unmatched junction nucleotides: 9. Germline V CDR1 and CDR2: MNHNY, SVGAGI (reference sequence). The CDR3 DNA follows: TGTGCCAGCAGCAAAGAAGGGACAGGGATCTACGAGCAGTACTTC. It encodes CASSKEGTGIYEQYF.

The chain has TRBV2 and TRBJ2-7, with 7 nucleotides matching TRBD1. Per germline, CDR1 SNHLY and CDR2 FYNNEI. This CDR3 region has 14 residues. J lost 2 bases, V lost 7 bases, and 8 bases had no gene match. This CDR3 reads CASTRDSSTYEQYV. CDR3 in DNA: TGTGCCAGCACCCGGGACAGCTCTACCTACGAGCAGTACGTC.

The chain carries TRBV4-1 and TRBJ2-5, with 10 bases matching TRBD2. CDR3 length: 17 residues. Germline loops: CDR1 MGHRA, CDR2 YSYEKL. After removal of 2 bases from V and 4 bases from J, the junction contained 10 bases not matched to a gene. The CDR3 protein is CASSQLESGRGPETQYF. CDR3 sequence (DNA): TGCGCCAGCAGCCAACTGGAGAGCGGGAGGGGACCAGAGACCCAGTACTTC.

In this sample, this clone turned up a few times. The V gene is TRBV2, the J gene TRBJ1-3; maybe TRBD1 (5 bases). The CDR3 consists of 16 residues. The germline V gene has CDR1 SNHLY and CDR2 FYNNEI. V lost 6 bases, J lost 0 bases, and 15 bases lay in between. The DNA for the CDR3 is TGTGCCAGCAGAATCTCACAGGCCAGCTCTGGAAACACCATATATTTT. Protein sequence: CASRISQASSGNTIYF.

This chain uses TRBV4-3 with TRBJ2-1, with D possibly TRBD2 on 6 matching bases. Germline V gene lookup returns CDR1 LGHNA and CDR2 YSLEER. CDR3 length: 16 amino acids. V dropped 0 bases and J dropped 4 bases, with 13 bases sitting between them. The CDR3 DNA sequence: TGCGCCAGCAGCCAAGATTGGAGGGGCGGGTACAATGAGCAGTTCTTC. Translation gives CASSQDWRGGYNEQFF.

Comments on this clone: The same CDR3 can be traced to other DNA sequences in this sample. Written as DNA, the CDR3 is TGTGCCAGCAGCTTAGGCGGGGGCCAGCCCCAGCATTTT. Encoded protein: CASSLGGGQPQHF. The V call is TRBV7-2, the J call TRBJ1-5; a weak D match, TRBD1 (6 bases). Germline loops: CDR1 SGHTA, CDR2 FQGNSA. With 1 base removed from V and 7 bases from J, the gap between germline ends came to 8 bases. The CDR3 has 13 residues.

CDR3 loop: CASSSGITAGYTF. DNA of the CDR3: TGTGCCAGCAGCTCAGGGATCACCGCTGGCTACACCTTC. The rearrangement links TRBV28 to TRBJ1-2; a possible D gene is TRBD1 (5 bases). The CDR3 is 13 amino acids. The V and J ends lost 6 bases and 7 bases respectively, with 15 bases between them. The germline gives CDR1 MDHEN, CDR2 SYDVKM.

J is TRBJ1-5 and V is TRBV19; D may be TRBD1 (5 bases). Between the trimmed V and J ends, which lost 0 bases and 7 bases, there was a span of 19 bases. The CDR3 consists of 17 residues. Germline V gives CDR1 LNHDA, CDR2 SQIVND (reference sequence). The DNA for the CDR3 is TGTGCCAGTAGTATAGAATTCGTCAGGGATAAGGGGCAGCCCCAGCATTTT. This codes for CASSIEFVRDKGQPQHF.

This sequence joins TRBV7-2 and TRBJ2-2; the D gene is possibly TRBD2 (6 bases). Germline V gene lookup returns CDR1 SGHTA and CDR2 FQGNSA. The CDR3 runs to 16 residues. Trimming cost V 1 base and J 7 bases, with 16 bases left between them. Here the CDR3 DNA reads TGTGCCAGCAGCTTAGGCTGGCGGGGAGTTGGCGGGGAGCTGTTTTTT. Residues: CASSLGWRGVGGELFF.

The chain uses TRBV7-2 and TRBJ2-5; 11 positions agree with TRBD1. Per germline, CDR1 SGHTA and CDR2 FQGNSA. There are 15 residues in the CDR3. J was trimmed by 5 bases and V by 3 bases; bases with no gene match: 5. The CDR3 loop is CASSFPGQGVETQYF. The CDR3 bases are TGTGCCAGCAGCTTTCCGGGACAGGGGGTTGAGACCCAGTACTTC. Using reference TRBV7-2 and TRBJ2-5 for the parts outside the CDR3, the full variable domain is GAGVSQSPSNKVTEKGKDVELRCDPISGHTALYWYRQSLGQGLEFLIYFQGNSAPDKSGLPSDRFSAERTGGSVSTLTIQRTQQEDSAVYLCASSFPGQGVETQYFGPGTRLLVL.

The chain carries TRBV6-2 or TRBV6-3 and TRBJ1-4; the match to TRBD1 covers 9 bases. The CDR3 is 14 amino acids. Trimming took 5 bases from V and 8 from J; bases not matched to a gene: 6. Germline CDR1 and CDR2: MNHEY and SVGEGT. Here the CDR3 DNA reads TGTGCCAGCAGTGCACAGGGGGCCCGGGAAAAACTGTTTTTT. As protein: CASSAQGAREKLFF.

This sequence joins TRBV7-8 and TRBJ2-2, with D possibly matching TRBD1 (6 bases). From germline, CDR1 is SGHVS and CDR2 FQNEAQ. This CDR3 comprises 15 residues. V was shortened by 5 bases and J by 2 bases, with 12 bases between the two germline ends. CDR3 DNA: TGTGCCAGCAGCCCTAGAGGGGGAAACACCGGGGAGCTGTTTTTT. It yields the protein CASSPRGGNTGELFF.

V gene TRBV7-2 combines with J gene TRBJ1-5; weak D call: TRBD1 (5 bases). The V end was cut by 5 bases, the J end by 0 bases, with 11 bases between. This CDR3 region has 15 residues. Germline values: CDR1 SGHTA, CDR2 FQGNSA. DNA of the CDR3: TGTGCCAGCAGCCCTGACAGAAATAGCAATCAGCCCCAGCATTTT. The encoded protein is CASSPDRNSNQPQHF.

This clone occurred once. This chain links TRBV7-3 with TRBJ2-2; 8 bases map to TRBD1. Losses at the gene ends were 4 bases for V and 5 bases for J; bases not matched to a gene: 3. The V gene's germline CDR1 is SGHTA and CDR2 FQGTGA. The CDR3 contains 14 residues. CDR3 protein: CASSYRQGTGELFF. Here the CDR3 DNA reads TGTGCCAGCAGCTACCGACAGGGGACCGGGGAGCTGTTTTTT. Supplemented by reference TRBV7-3 and TRBJ2-2, the full variable domain reads GAGVSQTPSNKVTEKGKYVELRCDPISGHTALYWYRQSLGQGPEFLIYFQGTGAADDSGLPNDRFFAVRPEGSVSTLKIQRTERGDSAVYLCASSYRQGTGELFFGEGSRLTVL.

V and J are TRBV4-1 and TRBJ1-2; tentatively, D is TRBD1 (6 bases). Germline CDR1 MGHRA, CDR2 YSYEKL. CDR3 size: 13 residues. V was cut by 3 bases and J by 5 bases, with 10 bases left in between. This CDR3 reads CASSQTGQYGYTF. The CDR3 region has the DNA TGCGCCAGCAGCCAGACTGGACAGTATGGCTACACCTTC.

The J gene is TRBJ2-7, the V gene TRBV5-8; TRBD1 agrees at 11 bases. This CDR3 is built from 16 residues. V lost 6 bases and J lost 0; bases outside the gene matches: 8. Germline assignment: CDR1 SGHTS and CDR2 YDEGEE. The CDR3 DNA reads TGTGCCAGCAACCCCCGGGACAGGGGGGGCTCCTACGAGCAGTACTTC. Translation gives CASNPRDRGGSYEQYF. The entire variable domain, with the rest obtained from reference TRBV5-8 and TRBJ2-7, is as follows: EAGVTQSPTHLIKTRGQQATLRCSPISGHTSVYWYQQALGLGLQFLLWYDEGEERNRGNFPPRFSGRQFPNYSSELNVNALELEDSALYLCASNPRDRGGSYEQYFGPGTRLTVT.